Given below is one T cell receptor beta chain in context. The antigen it binds to is not known. Per-base quality was not reported, and no clone a single base away is much larger than it. Interpreted using the paper, the treatment or condition label stands for: roughly 10-day PBMC culture with coronavirus spike peptide pools or control peptides (ViraFEST assay). To expand antigen-specific T cells with peptide pools and then pick out the expanded clonotypes through TCR sequencing, the study relied on the ViraFEST assay. The convalescent patients' positive SARS-CoV-2 PCR tests fell between March and December 2020, which was before the Alpha, Beta and Delta variants emerged in the United States. Each well held around 2 million PBMCs cultured with 10 ug/ml peptide pools in IMDM containing roughly 5% human AB serum and 8 to 10 IU/ml IL-2. On days 3 and 7, half of the culture medium was replaced with fresh IL-2-containing medium. After less than 12 days of culture, CD4+ T cells were isolated by negative selection using the EasySep CD4+ T cell isolation kit. Ficoll-Paque Plus gradient centrifugation was used to isolate PBMCs from whole blood, and the isolated PBMCs were then either used fresh or cryopreserved at -140C. Triplicate wells were generally used for each culture condition.

The sample originates from a study of vaccination and CD4 T cells after COVID-19 (dated by TCRdb to between 2021 and 2023). Concerning the study at large: SARS-CoV-2 positivity had been established in the convalescent patients by nasal swab PCR, and mild disease was recorded in some 10 of these patients and severe disease in one. The convalescent cohort included six males and four females, with two Hispanic individuals, seven Caucasians, two Asians and one multiracial person. Each participant got two doses of either the Pfizer-BioNTech BNT162b2 vaccine (n=8) or the Moderna mRNA-1273 vaccine (n=2). The spike-specific CD4+ TCR repertoire was compared before and after mRNA vaccination in approximately 9 COVID-19 convalescent patients and a few infection-naive healthy vaccine recipients. As controls, cultures received a CEFX viral epitope pool (the positive control), an HIV-1 Nef peptide pool (the negative control), or no peptide at all. Post-vaccine blood samples were taken a median of about 72 days after the second vaccine dose, with a range of about 13 to 250 days. The cultures were stimulated with overlapping spike peptide pools from SARS-CoV-2 and from the common cold coronaviruses HCoV-NL63, HCoV-OC43 and HCoV-229E. Post-COVID blood samples were collected from convalescent patients a median of around 96 days after diagnosis, with a range of roughly 30 to 161 days.

The CDR3 sequence holds 15 residues, the cysteine and phenylalanine included. Solely the CDR3 DNA is kept, with 45 bases framed from the first base. CDR1 and CDR2 were assigned from the germline V gene (reference sequence) as GTSNPN and SVGIG. The germline ends are 19 bases apart after V is trimmed by 0 bases and J by 8 bases. The method was PCR. TCR sequencing of DNA from cultured CD4+ T cells used the Oncomine TCR Beta short-read assay at the Johns Hopkins FTIC core. The QIAamp micro DNA kit was used to extract genomic DNA from the cultured CD4+ T cells. Oncomine TCR Beta libraries from cultured CD4+ T cells were pooled using unique dual indexes and sequenced on an Illumina iSeq 100. The authors' pipeline ran thus. Non-productive sequences were removed, and CDR3s that did not start with C, did not end with F or W, or were shorter than 7 amino acids were discarded. The MANAFEST web application identified antigen-specific clonotypes by comparing peptide-stimulated wells against reference wells and other culture wells. Positive clones required FDR below 0.05, an odds ratio above 5, and productive frequency above 0.1% in at least two of three replicate wells. A clonotype was classed as cross-reactive if the clonotype showed significant expansion both in SARS-CoV-2 spike wells and in at least one common cold coronavirus spike condition. Levenshtein distances (stringdist) and unrooted phylogenetic trees (ape) in R version 3.6.1 were used to assess CDR3 homology. TCRdb trimmed public reads at Q25 via fastp, called clones via MiXCR and kept in-frame beta chains. Here each entry gathers all rows of one CDR3 protein and keeps the most common genes and DNA. These V and J calls derive from TCRdb rather than the authors' analysis. This sample is represented by 15,000 to 20,000 distinct CDR3 sequences; about 50% of them were singletons. Together, the top ten hold roughly 7% of the sample.

What the authors observed across the whole study: An increase in the median number of SARS-CoV-2-reactive clonotypes from 21 after infection to 38 after vaccination was observed, but the change was not found to be significant. Of the vaccine-specific clones in convalescent patients, 304 of 307, or nearly all, reacted only to SARS-CoV-2 spike and did not cross-react with common cold coronaviruses. The number of convalescent patients in the study was relatively small, and the study did not examine early timepoints following natural infection. In convalescent patients, a median roughly 85% of post-vaccine SARS-CoV-2-reactive clones were detected only after vaccination, suggesting vaccine-specific priming.

The source is a human donor who had recovered from COVID-19. Here the chain combines TRBV30 and TRBJ1-2; a weak D assignment points to TRBD1 (5 bases agree). Source: CD4+ T cells from blood, cultured in vitro, taken before SARS-CoV-2 vaccination. The DNA sequence is TGTGCCTGGAGTGTAAATACAGGTGGATCGACGGGCTACACCTTC. The translation is CAWSVNTGGSTGYTF.